This TCR beta chain was captured by sequencing in a study of cytomegalovirus exposure and HLA in healthy donors. Researchers ran the PCR with 60 Vbeta and 13 Jbeta primers. This table comes from immunoSEQ multiplex PCR, and its TCRdb copy is limited to in-frame clones, with some not included. In all, the sample yields over 100,000 clones. This receptor was taken from a man in his forties in good health and CMV-seropositive. The sample comprised PBMCs.

CDR3 protein: CASTAWGQGANEQFF. DNA for the CDR3: TGTGCCAGCACCGCGTGGGGACAGGGGGCGAATGAGCAGTTCTTC. The V call is TRBV5-6, the J call TRBJ2-1, with 12 nucleotides matching TRBD1. In germline, CDR1 is SGHDT, CDR2 YYEEEE. V lost 6 bases to trimming and J lost 7 bases; unmatched junction nucleotides: 8. The CDR3 length is 15 residues.